This TCR beta chain comes out of a study of blood T cell repertoires in COVID-19. Study context: Researchers got acute and convalescent COVID-19 samples from the United States, Italy and Spain.

Germline V gene data show CDR1 as MNHNS and CDR2 as SASEGT. The CDR3 runs 14 residues. Trimming took 2 bases from V and 7 from J; bases not matched to a gene: 3. Only in-frame clones appear in the TCRdb table, and some are missing; sequencing was by immunoSEQ multiplex PCR. The table includes about 47,000 clones, roughly 89% detected once. The sequence came from a man between 45 and 60 years old with acute or convalescent COVID-19. Sequencing was done on a sample of peripheral blood. The chain couples TRBV6-1 to TRBJ2-1; TRBD2 aligns across 9 bases. The CDR3 DNA is TGTGCCAGCAGTGAATTTAGCGGGGGAAATGAGCAGTTCTTC. Its translation: CASSEFSGGNEQFF.